The T cell receptor beta chain described here comes from a study of cytomegalovirus exposure and HLA in healthy donors. 60 Vbeta and 13 Jbeta primers were used in PCR. Measured with immunoSEQ multiplex PCR; TCRdb has only the in-frame clones, and not every one. This sample yields 150,000 to 200,000 clones, of which 87% are seen a single time; around 0.21% belongs to the top ten. Germline CDR1 MGHDK, CDR2 SYGVNS. The CDR3 loop spans 11 amino acids. V was pared by 1 base and J by 8 bases, with 3 bases between. Regarding the study as a whole: In an earlier analysis, productive rearrangement rates for most beta V segments clustered near 87% or 30%. Exclusion applied to some V segments, including TRBV6-2 and TRBV6-3, as they were indistinguishable.

About this clone: As yet, its antigen is unknown.

The chain recombines TRBV25-1 with TRBJ2-1; D is uncertain. Sequenced material: PBMCs. This receptor was taken from a girl less than two years old in good health and CMV-seronegative. CDR3 nucleotides: TGTGCCAGCAGTGAATTCGATGAGCAGTTCTTC. Its protein is CASSEFDEQFF.